What follows are 27 T cell receptor beta chains derived from one specimen sequenced in a study of regulatory T cells in long-lasting Graves disease. Documented time point: newly diagnosed GD, antithyroid drugs for less than 3 months. From PBMCs, RNA was extracted and then used to make the TCR library. With iRepertoire HTBI primers and Arm-PCR of CDR3 regions, TCR beta libraries were built. TCRdb re-analysed the multiplex PCR reads in MiXCR, keeping a single row per CDR3 protein. Of about 350,000 distinct CDR3 sequences detected, over 15% appear once; the ten largest clones hold about 32%. This sample also appeared in a second study, on T cells in Graves' hyperthyroidism and ophthalmopathy.

The specimen comprised peripheral blood mononuclear cells (PBMCs), sampled at new diagnosis, from a patient treated with antithyroid drugs. All receptors come from a man between 35 and 55 years old with Graves disease.

This clonotype showed up many times. This rearrangement joins TRBV7-6 to TRBJ2-7, with TRBD1 matching 12 bases. CDR1 and CDR2 from the germline V gene are SGHVS and FNYEAQ. This CDR3 has 18 amino acids. Trimming took 1 base from V and 2 from J; bases not matched to a gene: 9. CDR3 in DNA: TGTGCCAGCAGCTTAGGGGGGACGGGACAGGGGGCGACCTACGAGCAGTACTTC. Amino acids: CASSLGGTGQGATYEQYF. The full variable domain, completed using reference TRBV7-6 and TRBJ2-7, is GAGVSQSPRYKVTKRGQDVALRCDPISGHVSLYWYRQALGQGPEFLTYFNYEAQQDKSGLPNDRFSAERPEGSISTLTIQRTEQRDSAMYRCASSLGGTGQGATYEQYFGPGTRLTVT.

This clonotype was seen repeatedly, ten times or more. This chain's CDR3 is CASSLPGQGREQFF. In DNA form, the CDR3 reads TGTGCCAGCAGCTTACCTGGACAGGGGAGAGAGCAGTTCTTC. This chain links TRBV7-8 with TRBJ2-1; 9 nucleotides line up with TRBD1. The germline V gene encodes CDR1 SGHVS and CDR2 FQNEAQ. V shed 2 bases and J 10 bases; nucleotides not matched to a gene: 6. CDR3 length: 14 amino acids.

This clonotype was observed many times. V and J are TRBV4-1 and TRBJ2-7; the D gene is possibly TRBD2 (5 bases). Per germline, CDR1 MGHRA and CDR2 YSYEKL. The CDR3 is 15 residues long. Deletions cut 3 bases from V and 2 bases from J, with 14 bases between. DNA for the CDR3: TGCGCCAGCAGCCATTTCAGTGGGAGAACCTACGAGCAGTACTTC. Translation gives CASSHFSGRTYEQYF.

In this sample, this clonotype turned up a few times. The gene calls are TRBV7-7 and TRBJ2-7; D possibly matches TRBD1 or TRBD2 (5 bases each). V was clipped by 1 base and J by 6 bases, with 10 bases between them. The CDR3 contains 13 residues. Germline V CDR1 and CDR2: SSHAT, FNYEAQ (reference sequence). CDR3 nucleotide sequence: TGTGCCAGCAGCTTAGGCAGGGAGCGCGAGCAGTACTTC. Its translation is CASSLGREREQYF. The full variable domain, completed using reference TRBV7-7 and TRBJ2-7, is GAGVSQSPRYKVTKRGQDVTLRCDPISSHATLYWYQQALGQGPEFLTYFNYEAQPDKSGLPSDRFSAERPEGSISTLTIQRTEQRDSAMYRCASSLGREREQYFGPGTRLTVT.

This clonotype was recorded many times. CDR3 loop: CASRKGTSGPREQYF. The CDR3 DNA reads as TGTGCCAGCAGAAAGGGGACTAGCGGGCCCCGCGAGCAGTACTTC. V gene TRBV27 combines with J gene TRBJ2-7; 12 bases match TRBD2. The germline gives CDR1 MNHEY, CDR2 SMNVEV (reference sequence). The length of the CDR3 is 15 residues. Germline trimming cut 6 bases from V and 6 bases from J; bases unmatched to any gene: 9.

Regarding this clonotype: It is likely a read error: a sequence one base away is far more abundant. The chain recombines TRBV7-2 with TRBJ2-1; 7 nucleotides match TRBD2. V lost 1 base and J lost 8; bases outside the gene matches: 5. The length of the CDR3 is 14 residues. Germline CDR1 SGHTA, CDR2 FQGNSA. For the CDR3, the DNA is TGTGCCAGCAGCTTAGGGCGACTAGCCGATGAGCAGTTCTTC. As protein: CASSLGRLADEQFF. The variable domain in full, completed from reference TRBV7-2 and TRBJ2-1, reads GAGVSQSPSNKVTEKGKDVELRCDPISGHTALYWYRQSLGQGLEFLIYFQGNSAPDKSGLPSDRFSAERTGGSVSTLTIQRTQQEDSAVYLCASSLGRLADEQFFGPGTRLTVL.

The chain links TRBV5-1 to TRBJ2-2; D is undetermined. V was shortened by 3 bases and J by 7 bases, with 7 bases between the two germline ends. From germline, CDR1 is SGHRS and CDR2 YFSETQ. This CDR3 comprises 12 residues. CDR3: CASSYLVGELFF. The CDR3 bases are TGCGCCAGCAGCTATTTGGTCGGGGAGCTGTTTTTT.

This clonotype was seen repeatedly, ten times or more. The V call is TRBV6-5, the J call TRBJ2-3, with no clear D. This CDR3 contains 14 residues. The V end was cut by 2 bases, the J end by 3 bases, with 9 bases between. Germline-derived CDR1 and CDR2 are MNHEY and SVGAGI. CDR3: CASSYRLGTDTQYF. The CDR3 DNA sequence: TGTGCCAGCAGTTACCGTCTTGGAACAGATACGCAGTATTTT.

At least ten counts were recorded for this clonotype. The rearrangement uses TRBV7-6 and TRBJ2-2, with D unclear. The germline V gene encodes CDR1 SGHVS and CDR2 FNYEAQ. The CDR3 is 12 residues long. The V and J ends lost 5 bases and 6 bases respectively, with 7 bases between them. The CDR3 here is CASSPGAGELFF. In DNA form, the CDR3 reads TGTGCCAGCAGCCCAGGTGCCGGGGAGCTGTTTTTT.

This clonotype has at least ten counts. This rearrangement joins TRBV11-2 to TRBJ2-1; D might be TRBD1 (6 bases). This CDR3 is 16 amino acids long. The V gene's germline CDR1 is SGHAT and CDR2 FQNNGV. V dropped 4 bases and J dropped 5 bases, with 18 bases sitting between them. CDR3 in amino acids: CASSSPTSRGNNEQFF. The DNA for the CDR3 is TGTGCCAGCAGCTCGCCAACCTCCAGGGGAAACAATGAGCAGTTCTTC.

The CDR3, as DNA: TGTGCCAGCAGCTCTCGGGGGGGCCTTAGGCCGGAGACCCAGTACTTC. Amino acids: CASSSRGGLRPETQYF. This chain connects TRBV5-4 to TRBJ2-5; 8 bases line up with TRBD2. This CDR3 has 16 residues. Germline values: CDR1 SGHNT, CDR2 YYREEE (reference sequence). The trim removed 3 bases at V and 5 bases at J, leaving 12 bases unmatched.

Details on this clonotype: A junction boundary mismatches the germline segment, possibly from a read error. The chain uses TRBV19 and TRBJ1-5; 7 bases are shared with TRBD1. Per the germline V gene, CDR1 is LNHDA and CDR2 is SQIVND (reference sequence). There are 17 residues in the CDR3. CDR3 residues: CASSNLEGAGSNRPQHF. The CDR3 region has the DNA TGTGCCAGTAGTAACCTGGAGGGGGCTGGGAGCAATCGGCCCCAGCATTTT.

The chain is built from TRBV7-9 and TRBJ2-1; the D is unclear. There are 13 residues in the CDR3. CDR1 is SEHNR and CDR2 is FQNEAQ in the germline V gene (reference sequence). V lost 1 base to trimming and J lost 5 bases, with 6 bases between them. The CDR3 protein is CASSLVLDNEQFF. The CDR3, as DNA: TGTGCCAGCAGCTTAGTCCTAGACAATGAGCAGTTCTTC.

This clonotype was detected many times. At one end the junction does not follow the germline gene, possibly because of a read error. The chain joins TRBV7-3 to TRBJ1-1; no clear D. The CDR3 length is 16 residues. The germline CDR1 and CDR2 sequences are SGHTA and FQGTGA. The CDR3 sequence: CASSLNPRGMNTEAFF. The CDR3 DNA follows: TGTGCCAGCAGCTTAAACCCGCGGGGTATGAATACTGAAGCTTTCTTT.

This clonotype has just a few counts. Mismatch with germline at one junction end may stem from a read error. This chain connects TRBV18 to TRBJ1-5; D not certain. CDR3 size: 14 residues. Germline CDR1 and CDR2: KGHSH and LQKENI. In DNA, the CDR3 is TGTGCCTGCTCAGGCACGGGGTTCAATCAGCCCCAGCATTTT. Residues: CACSGTGFNQPQHF. Based on the CDR3 plus reference TRBV18 and TRBJ1-5, the full variable domain is NAGVMQNPRHLVRRRGQEARLRCSPMKGHSHVYWYRQLPEEGLKFMVYLQKENIIDESGMPKERFSAEFPKEGPSILRIQQVVRGDSAAYFCACSGTGFNQPQHFGDGTRLSIL.

Many counts were recorded for this clonotype. This rearrangement joins TRBV20-1 to TRBJ2-3; 11 nucleotides match TRBD2. Per germline, CDR1 DFQATT and CDR2 SNEGSKA (reference sequence). The CDR3 extends over 14 amino acids. V dropped 5 bases and J dropped 6; count of bases not matched to a gene: 7. The CDR3 nucleotides read TGCAGTGCTTATCTAGCGGGGGGTGGCGATACGCAGTATTTT. Residues: CSAYLAGGGDTQYF.

The table lists this clonotype with many counts. The rearrangement links TRBV30 to TRBJ2-7, with TRBD2 matching 8 bases. V dropped 3 bases and J dropped 0; count of bases not matched to a gene: 10. The germline V gene has CDR1 GTSNPN and CDR2 SVGIG (reference sequence). This CDR3 region has 16 residues. CDR3 loop: CAWSIAGRAVSYEQYF. The CDR3 nucleotides read TGTGCCTGGAGCATAGCGGGACGGGCCGTCTCCTACGAGCAGTACTTC.

This clonotype was counted ten times or more. This sequence joins TRBV3-1 and TRBJ1-5; tentative D call: TRBD1 (6 bases). Per the germline V gene, CDR1 is LGHDT and CDR2 is YNNKEL (reference sequence). This CDR3 has 12 residues. V was trimmed by 1 base and J by 11 bases, leaving 9 bases between them. The CDR3 DNA follows: TGTGCCAGCAGCCAAGGGCAGGGGACCCAGCATTTT. Protein: CASSQGQGTQHF.

The table lists this clonotype with many counts. V is TRBV3-1 and J is TRBJ1-5; D might be TRBD1 (5 bases). The CDR3 consists of 15 residues. Trimming took 1 base from V and 0 from J, leaving 7 bases between them. Germline V gives CDR1 LGHDT, CDR2 YNNKEL (reference sequence). The CDR3 protein is CASSQGQYSNQPQHF. CDR3 in DNA: TGTGCCAGCAGCCAAGGACAGTATAGCAATCAGCCCCAGCATTTT.

Ten or more counts support this clonotype. This chain joins TRBV20-1 and TRBJ2-3; TRBD1 matches at 9 bases. Looked up from germline, CDR1 is DFQATT and CDR2 is SNEGSKA (reference sequence). The CDR3 sequence is 13 residues long. V was pared by 5 bases and J by 5 bases, with 5 bases of the junction left unmatched. The CDR3 DNA sequence: TGCAGTGCTGTGGGACAGGGTGTAGATACGCAGTATTTT. It translates to CSAVGQGVDTQYF.

The chain uses TRBV7-8 and TRBJ2-7; the D gene is possibly TRBD2 (7 bases). Germline assignment: CDR1 SGHVS and CDR2 FQNEAQ. Trimming took off 3 bases at V and 4 bases at J, with 19 bases between the two ends. The CDR3 covers 16 residues. The CDR3 is CASSLRGLLAGYEQYF. The DNA for the CDR3 is TGTGCCAGCAGCTTGCGGGGGCTCCTTGCTGGATACGAGCAGTACTTC.

In this sample, this clonotype turned up many times. This chain joins TRBV30 and TRBJ1-1; a weak D match, TRBD1 (5 bases). The length of the CDR3 is 12 residues. The V end was cut by 3 bases, the J end by 2 bases, with 7 bases between. Looked up from germline, CDR1 is GTSNPN and CDR2 is SVGIG (reference sequence). The DNA of the CDR3 is TGTGCCTGGAGAAGGGGAAACACTGAAGCTTTCTTT. Translated, it gives CAWRRGNTEAFF.

This clonotype was observed a single time. The chain carries TRBV4-2 and TRBJ2-7; a possible D gene is TRBD2 (5 bases). Trimming stripped 6 bases from V and 2 bases from J, with 11 bases between. This CDR3 spans 13 amino acids. Germline lookup yields CDR1 LGHNA and CDR2 YNFKEQ. CDR3 residues: CASSRESPYEQYF. Here the CDR3 DNA reads TGTGCCAGCAGTCGGGAATCGCCCTACGAGCAGTACTTC.

In this sample, this clonotype turned up once. Germline is not matched at one junction end, which may reflect a read error. This chain joins TRBV18 and TRBJ2-5; D might be TRBD1 (5 bases). Germline CDR1 reads KGHSH; CDR2 reads LQKENI. There are 14 residues in the CDR3. The CDR3 is CANSPPDNQETQYF. Here the CDR3 DNA reads TGTGCCAACTCACCACCGGACAACCAAGAGACCCAGTACTTC.

There are a few counts of this clonotype. The chain couples TRBV20-1 to TRBJ2-3, with 10 bases matching TRBD2. Germline CDR1 DFQATT, CDR2 SNEGSKA (reference sequence). Trimming cost V 1 base and J 2 bases; bases outside gene matches: 6. The CDR3 extends over 16 amino acids. This CDR3 reads CSARVASGGPTDTQYF. CDR3 nucleotides: TGCAGTGCTAGAGTGGCTAGCGGGGGACCCACAGATACGCAGTATTTT.

This clonotype was recorded a few times. This chain connects TRBV24-1 to TRBJ1-3, with D unclear. The germline V and J ends were trimmed by 1 base and 4 bases, with 4 bases remaining between them. The length of the CDR3 is 13 residues. The V gene's germline CDR1 is KGHDR and CDR2 SFDVKD. CDR3 in amino acids: CATSDLAGNTIYF. CDR3 bases: TGTGCCACCAGTGATTTAGCAGGAAACACCATATATTTT.

This clonotype came up many times. The V and J genes are TRBV28 and TRBJ2-1; 8 nucleotides match TRBD1. CDR1 and CDR2 (germline): MDHEN, SYDVKM. With V trimmed by 2 bases and J by 7 bases, 4 bases remained unmatched. The CDR3 is 14 amino acids. The CDR3 sequence is CASSLIQGGNEQFF. The DNA for the CDR3 is TGTGCCAGCAGTTTAATACAGGGGGGAAATGAGCAGTTCTTC.